This T cell receptor beta chain is from a study of cytomegalovirus exposure and HLA in healthy donors (dated by TCRdb to 2016 to 2017). General notes on the study: An earlier analysis of 587 of the donors reported approximately 300 Gb of sequence data and 95 million to 140 million unique TCR beta sequences obtained from around 170 million T cells. About 300 gigabases of sequencing data and around 85 million unique TCR sequences made up an early release that covered nearly 650 HLA-typed donors. Of the roughly 400 genotyped donors, approximately 80% fell in the genetic ancestry cluster associated with self-reported Caucasian donors. The aim of the study was to test whether cataloging public T cell receptors could identify signatures of past pathogen exposure. Using immunosequencing, the study profiled T cell repertoires from about 620 subjects and related those repertoires to cytomegalovirus serostatus. In addition to the first cohort of 666 subjects, a separate validation cohort of over 90 different subjects was used. To predict cytomegalovirus infection status, the study combined high-throughput TCR immunosequencing, statistical association of individual TCRs with disease status, and machine learning. To study patterns of TCR occurrence, a later analysis re-analyzed previously published TCR beta repertoires from under 750 donors and added high-resolution HLA genotyping. Rather than using new phenotypic data, the later analysis identified candidate immune exposures from TCR beta sequences and from how often those sequences occurred across donors. An earlier analysis of 500 to 750 of the donors applied high-throughput TCR beta sequencing to assess whether each TCR beta V gene segment acted as functional or pseudogenic. Donor age, sex, ethnicity and CMV serostatus were compiled alongside the repertoire data. A later genetic analysis used genome-wide SNP genotypes for about three fifths of the roughly 700 donors, treating that subset as a discovery cohort. All discovery cohort repertoires had been generated on a single sequencing platform. Both class I and class II loci were covered by HLA typing, at four-digit resolution. Typing coverage varied by locus: about 629-630 donors for A, B, C, DRB1 and DQB1; roughly 520 for DQA1; around 570 for DPA1; fewer than 480 for DPB1. Roughly 5 DR-DQ haplotypes were handled as single units for association and clustering, since linkage in the cohort was strong. Among almost 400 genotyped donors of the cohort, an average of approximately 250,000 unique TCR beta nucleotide sequences were sequenced per donor, about a sixth of them non-productive. Here is what the overall study found, with its caveats: In a later analysis, several top co-occurrence clusters were reported to appear linked to parvovirus B19, influenza, CMV and Epstein-Barr virus. The sequencing pipeline was judged likely to have produced a cluster of highly shared sequence variants as a technical artifact. Across donors, most TCR sequences were observed very rarely, whereas some public TCRs were present in many individuals. According to the authors, the approach could potentially be generalized to other disease states and immunological phenotypes. Presence/absence analyses assumed roughly uniform sequencing depth across donors, an assumption that may not hold. CMV serostatus was the only immune exposure information available for the cohort. Because some donors lacked HLA typing at each locus, the association tests relied only on the typed subset. Assigning TCR associations to individual alleles was difficult when HLA alleles, especially DR and DQ, strongly co-occurred. Compared with equally common non-associated chains, HLA-associated TCR beta chains in a later analysis were more clonally expanded and had lower generation probabilities. Most CMV-associated TCR beta chains appeared to be HLA-restricted in a later analysis, and the HLA associations seemed to be driven largely by CMV exposure. A further reported finding was that TCR beta sequences accurately predicted the HLA-A and HLA-B alleles for most subjects in the first cohort. Three of the identified cytomegalovirus-associated TCR beta chains were confirmed in vitro to be specific for cytomegalovirus antigens. A later analysis associated 16,951 TCR beta sequences with specific HLA alleles at a false discovery rate of 0.05. The cohort was sequenced for TCR beta chains only, and without alpha or paired-chain data the features that could be detected were limited. A later analysis found that TCR association rates varied across HLA loci, with DRB1 alleles showing the most associated TCRs and HLA-C alleles the fewest. An earlier analysis of 450 to 750 of the donors showed that most TCR beta V segments appeared in productive rearrangements either about 90% or about 30% of the time, which broadly matched IMGT annotations. The classifier was reported to diagnose cytomegalovirus status with high specificity and sensitivity in both the original cohort and the validation cohort. Some IMGT-functional V segments, including TRBV6-2 and TRBV6-3, could not be told apart with the 87-base-pair reads, so those segments were excluded. In the study, some 160 TCR beta chains were listed as associated with cytomegalovirus. V-gene and J-gene trimming of TCR beta chains was associated with a missense DCLRE1C variant in a later genetic analysis, and the association was replicated in an independent cohort. Correlated functional status among segregating V segments might be attributable to linkage disequilibrium, but an unknown experimental factor could not be ruled out. A later genetic analysis reported fewer N-insertions in productive TCRs among donors in an Asian-associated ancestry cluster than the roughly 620-donor mean. Because counts were too low, roughly 18 rarely observed V segments, including chromosome 9 orphons, were left out of the earlier analysis of 587 of the donors.

To prepare the library, the immunoSEQ multiplex PCR assay was applied. A mixture of 60 forward primers for TCR Vbeta segments and 13 reverse primers for TCR Jbeta segments was used in the multiplex PCR. The CDR3 region of rearranged TCR beta genes was amplified from genomic DNA with a multiplex PCR assay. On the Illumina HiSeq System, the amplified TCR beta libraries were sequenced as 87-base-pair reads. On the study's bioinformatics: A later analysis tallied 70 million to 100 million unique TCR beta chains across the 666 repertoires, and about 12 million of those chains were shared by two or more donors. Raw reads were error-corrected and collapsed into unique sequences by a nearest-neighbor algorithm in which closely related sequences were merged to remove PCR and sequencing errors. V, D and J gene segments were assigned by aligning CDR3 sequences to IMGT reference sequences. For a sequence to be retained, a match of at least six nucleotides was required to both a V gene segment and a J gene segment. Rearrangements were classified as productive when the CDR3 lacked stop codons and remained in frame with V and J, and all other rearrangements were classified as non-productive. CDR3 was defined according to IMGT convention as the region running from the second conserved V-encoded cysteine to the conserved J-encoded phenylalanine. In an earlier analysis of 550 to 650 of the donors, sequences lacking an unambiguous match to a single V gene segment were excluded. An earlier analysis of 587 of the donors called V segments functional above 56.7% productive rearrangements and segregating when the between-donor standard deviation exceeded 5%. A statistical classification framework was built to diagnose cytomegalovirus status from the catalog of TCR beta chain sequences. In a later analysis, TCR nucleotide sequences were compared against IMGT/GENE-DB human TR gene sequences so that V and J genes could be assigned. The TCRdist pipeline was used in a later analysis to assign CDR3 sequences and most-parsimonious VDJ recombination scenarios. In a later analysis, each TCR beta chain was defined by its CDR3 amino acid sequence together with its V-gene family, and reads lacking a unique V-gene family were excluded. A later analysis removed 592 highly shared, low-generation-probability nucleotide sequences to deal with suspected cross-contamination and a sequencing artifact. A later analysis calculated a clonal expansion index for each public chain from normalized within-repertoire ranks of inferred template counts. In a later analysis, generation probabilities were computed with a VDJ recombination model fitted to out-of-frame rearrangements, and the resulting probabilities were checked against IGoR. In a later analysis, hypergeometric tests were used to score TCR-TCR, TCR-HLA and TCR-CMV co-occurrence, with a repertoire-size bias correction applied to TCR pairs. In a later analysis, false discovery rates were estimated by permuting HLA or CMV assignments 20 times. In a later analysis, co-occurring TCRs were grouped with DBSCAN, and TCRdist sequence similarity was added when clustering was performed within HLA-allele-positive subsets. Co-occurrence clustering excluded repertoires with fewer than 30,000 or more than 120,000 public chains, plus five with anomalous nucleotide sharing. The immuneACCESS repertoire file appears here via TCRdb, limited to in-frame rearrangements. These files lack a portion of the clones; in checked studies, under half of the deficit traces to unresolved V genes, and the cause of the others is not known. V and J calls and clone size are copied from that table; D and trimming were computed from the DNA. The sample includes fewer than 250,000 clones, with approximately 86% observed a single time. 1.5% to 2% of the sample is taken by the ten largest.

Notes on this clone: Its specific antigen is unknown. Qualities for individual bases were not recorded, and no much larger clone is one base off.

The cohort comprised some 730 healthy bone marrow donors. At the time of sampling, every cohort member was nominally healthy, though immune exposures that went unrecorded were likely present. The donor was CMV seronegative and belonged to the group of 352 seronegative cohort members. Each donor provided a peripheral blood sample, and peripheral blood mononuclear cells were used for TCR beta sequencing. Genomic DNA extraction from the blood cell samples was performed with the Qiagen DNeasy Blood Extraction Kit. Trimming removed 4 bases from V and 1 base from J; the gene matches leave 4 bases unexplained. The CDR3 contains 15 residues, cysteine and phenylalanine counted. Only the CDR3 DNA is retained, 45 bases long and in frame from the first base. In the germline V gene (reference sequence), CDR1 corresponds to LNHNV and CDR2 to YYDKDF.

Sequencing used PBMCs. The receptor chain draws on TRBV15 and TRBJ2-1; TRBD1 matches 7 bases in the middle. The clonotype was recovered from a woman under 30 in good health and CMV-seronegative. The CDR3 sequence is CATSMPGQSYNEQFF. The DNA reads TGTGCCACCAGCATGCCGGGACAGTCCTACAATGAGCAGTTCTTC.